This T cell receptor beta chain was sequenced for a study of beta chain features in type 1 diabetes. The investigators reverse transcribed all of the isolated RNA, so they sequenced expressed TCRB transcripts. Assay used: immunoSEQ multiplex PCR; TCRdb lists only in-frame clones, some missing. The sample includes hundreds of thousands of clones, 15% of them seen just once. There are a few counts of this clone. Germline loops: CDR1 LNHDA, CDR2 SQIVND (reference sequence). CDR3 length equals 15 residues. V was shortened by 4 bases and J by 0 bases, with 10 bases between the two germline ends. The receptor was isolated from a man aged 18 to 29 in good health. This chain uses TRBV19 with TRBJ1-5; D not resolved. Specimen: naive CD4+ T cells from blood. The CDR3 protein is CASSTGSNSNQPQHF. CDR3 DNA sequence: TGTGCCAGTAGTACCGGCAGCAATAGCAATCAGCCCCAGCATTTT.